This TCR beta chain was captured in a study of breast tumors, draining lymph nodes, adjacent tissues. This CDR3 comprises 14 residues. Trimming pared 3 bases from V and 6 bases from J, leaving 11 bases between. Germline CDR1 and CDR2: MDHEN and SYDVKM. Axillary draining lymph nodes of breast cancer patients supplied the node samples. In TCRdb, the multiplex PCR reads were re-called with MiXCR into one record per CDR3 protein. The sample has 130,000 or so distinct CDR3 sequences, 21% seen once. The TCR comes from a female donor with breast cancer. Some clones in this sample may be carry-over from other donors' samples. Sequencing used axillary lymph node tissue. The genes are TRBV28 and TRBJ1-4, with D unresolved. CDR3 protein: CASSFLQEDEKLFF. In DNA, the CDR3 is TGTGCCAGCAGTTTTCTTCAGGAGGATGAAAAACTGTTTTTT. Based on the CDR3 plus reference TRBV28 and TRBJ1-4, the full variable domain is DVKVTQSSRYLVKRTGEKVFLECVQDMDHENMFWYRQDPGLGLRLIYFSYDVKMKEKGDIPEGYSVSREKKERFSLILESASTNQTSMYLCASSFLQEDEKLFFGSGTQLSVL.